This T cell receptor (beta chain) derives from a study of T cell responses to AZD1222 COVID-19 vaccine. Study results and caveats: None of the repertoires were sampled until the peak T cell response had passed.

Here immunoSEQ multiplex PCR was the method, and the copy in TCRdb shows in-frame clones only, minus some. The data hold around 100,000 clones, with roughly 88% observed a single time. The CDR3 is 13 residues long. J gave up 4 bases and V 10 bases, and 9 bases lay outside the gene matches. CDR1 SNHLY and CDR2 FYNNEI come from the germline V gene. This clone was seen a single time. As yet, its antigen is unknown. V usage is TRBV2 and J usage is TRBJ2-7, with TRBD2 matching 8 bases. The sample was peripheral blood, taken on day 0 of AZD1222 vaccination. This TCR was recovered from an adult in good health. The CDR3 nucleotides are TGTGCCACCGAGGGAGCGGGAGCGTACGAGCAGTACTTC. It encodes CATEGAGAYEQYF.